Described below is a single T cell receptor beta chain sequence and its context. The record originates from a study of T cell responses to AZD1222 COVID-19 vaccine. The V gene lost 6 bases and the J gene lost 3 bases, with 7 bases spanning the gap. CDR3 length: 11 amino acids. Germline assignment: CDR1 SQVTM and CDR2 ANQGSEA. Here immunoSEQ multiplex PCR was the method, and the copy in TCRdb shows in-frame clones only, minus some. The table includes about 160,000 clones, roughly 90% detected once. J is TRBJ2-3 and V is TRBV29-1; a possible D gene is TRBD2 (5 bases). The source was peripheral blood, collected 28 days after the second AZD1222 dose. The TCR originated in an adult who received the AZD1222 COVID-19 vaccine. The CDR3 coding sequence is TGCAGCGTCAAGCGGACAGATACGCAGTATTTT. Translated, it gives CSVKRTDTQYF.